This T cell receptor (beta chain) is from a study of tumor-infiltrating lymphocytes in primary liver carcinoma. Study details: Men and women, 30 to 69 years of age, made up the patients. Tumors were stage T1-T3 N0M0, about 4.2 to 10 cm across.

CDR1 and CDR2 from the germline V gene are SGHAT and FQNNGV. The CDR3 has 16 residues. The researchers produced TCR beta cDNA from roughly 500 ng total RNA with a constant-region primer. Amplification in three nested multiplex PCR rounds with slightly modified ARM-PCR gave rise to TCR beta libraries. TRBV1-TRBV30 forward primers paired with a C-beta reverse primer drove the first two PCR rounds, roughly 10 cycles each. Each CDR3 protein gets one entry after TCRdb re-called the multiplex PCR reads with MiXCR. Of 70,000 to 95,000 distinct CDR3 sequences detected, approximately 70% appear once; the ten largest clones hold 28%. The tissue used was unsorted bulk material of roughly 17-33 mg. RNA and DNA were co-extracted from it with the AllPrep DNA/RNA mini kit. Details on this clonotype: At one of its ends the junction is not consistent with the germline gene, which may arise from a read error.

J is TRBJ2-5 and V is TRBV11-2; D not resolved. The sample consisted of liver tumor tissue from sampling region 4. As for subset: tumor region T4, right-lateral pole. The source of this sequence is a man in his forties with primary liver carcinoma and hepatitis B virus infection. This chain's CDR3 is CASRSRDSTHHETKYF. The DNA for the CDR3 is TGTGCCAGCAGATCCCGCGACTCGACCCACCATGAGACCAAGTACTTC.